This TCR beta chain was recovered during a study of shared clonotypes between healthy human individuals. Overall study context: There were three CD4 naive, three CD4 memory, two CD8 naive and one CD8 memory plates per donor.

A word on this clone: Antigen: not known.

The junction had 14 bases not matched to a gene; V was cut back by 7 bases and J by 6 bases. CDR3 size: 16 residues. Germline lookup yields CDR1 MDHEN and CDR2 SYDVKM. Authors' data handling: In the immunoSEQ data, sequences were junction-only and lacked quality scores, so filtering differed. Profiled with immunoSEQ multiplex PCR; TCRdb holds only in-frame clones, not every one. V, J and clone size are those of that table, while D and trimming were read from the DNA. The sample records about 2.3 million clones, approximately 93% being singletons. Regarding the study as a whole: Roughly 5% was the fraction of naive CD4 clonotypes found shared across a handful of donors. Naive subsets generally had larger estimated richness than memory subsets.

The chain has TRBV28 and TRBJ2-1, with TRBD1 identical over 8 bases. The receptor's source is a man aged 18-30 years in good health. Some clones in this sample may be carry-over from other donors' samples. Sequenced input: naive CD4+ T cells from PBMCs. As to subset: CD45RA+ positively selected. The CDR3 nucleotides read TGTGCCAGCACCCCCCCGGAGGGACAGGCCTTCAATGAGCAGTTCTTC. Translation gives CASTPPEGQAFNEQFF. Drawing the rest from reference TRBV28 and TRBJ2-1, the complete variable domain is DVKVTQSSRYLVKRTGEKVFLECVQDMDHENMFWYRQDPGLGLRLIYFSYDVKMKEKGDIPEGYSVSREKKERFSLILESASTNQTSMYLCASTPPEGQAFNEQFFGPGTRLTVL.